This paragraph covers one T cell receptor (beta chain) sequence. In this sample, this clonotype turned up a few times. It has no known antigen specificity. No base-level quality is on record; no much larger clone is a single base apart. The meaning of the sample's treatment or condition label: roughly 11-day PBMC culture with coronavirus spike peptide pools or control peptides (ViraFEST assay). The study used the ViraFEST assay, which expanded antigen-specific T cells with peptide pools and then identified expanded clonotypes by TCR sequencing. The convalescent patients' positive SARS-CoV-2 PCR tests fell between March and December 2020, which was before the Alpha, Beta and Delta variants emerged in the United States. PBMCs were cultured at around 2.2 million per well in IMDM supplemented with approximately 5.4% human AB serum and around 10 IU/ml IL-2, with approximately 10 ug/ml peptide pools added. Half of the culture medium was replaced with fresh IL-2-containing medium on days 3 and 7. Once the cells had been in culture for roughly 11 days, the EasySep CD4+ T cell isolation kit was used to isolate CD4+ T cells by negative selection. PBMCs were separated from whole blood using Ficoll-Paque Plus gradient centrifugation and then either used fresh or cryopreserved at -140C. Triplicate wells were generally used for each culture condition.

The sample comes from a study of vaccination and CD4 T cells after COVID-19 (dated by TCRdb to 2021 to 2024). With respect to the entire study: Convalescent patients had a positive SARS-CoV-2 result on nasal swab PCR, and of these patients, fewer than ten had mild disease and one had severe disease. Six males and four females were included in the convalescent cohort, with two Hispanic individuals, seven Caucasians, two Asians and one multiracial person represented. Each participant got two doses of either the Pfizer-BioNTech BNT162b2 vaccine (n=8) or the Moderna mRNA-1273 vaccine (n=2). Post-COVID blood samples were collected from convalescent patients a median of around 100 days after diagnosis, with a range of about 30 to 161 days. The time from the second vaccine dose to post-vaccine blood sampling had a median of around 72 days and ranged from 14 to 241 days. The cultures were stimulated with overlapping spike peptide pools from SARS-CoV-2 and from the common cold coronaviruses HCoV-NL63, HCoV-OC43 and HCoV-229E. Control cultures used a CEFX viral epitope pool as positive control, an HIV-1 Nef peptide pool as negative control, or no peptide. In 10 COVID-19 convalescent patients and a few infection-naive healthy vaccine recipients, researchers compared the spike-specific CD4+ TCR repertoire from before mRNA vaccination with the repertoire from after.

V ends up 5 bases short and J 4 bases short, with an unmatched junction base count of 2. The germline V gene sets CDR1 to KGHDR and CDR2 to SFDVKD. The CDR3 runs 13 amino acids, cysteine and phenylalanine included. Kept here is only the CDR3 DNA, which spans 39 bases and is read in frame from base 1. Findings and caveats that apply to the study as a whole: Nearly all vaccine-specific clones in convalescent patients (304 of 307) were mono-reactive for SARS-CoV-2 spike rather than cross-reactive with common cold coronaviruses. The number of convalescent patients in the study was relatively small, and the study did not examine early timepoints following natural infection. The median number of SARS-CoV-2-reactive clonotypes rose from 21 after infection to 38 after vaccination, but the change was not significant. Among convalescent patients, a median about 86% of the SARS-CoV-2-reactive clones seen after vaccination appeared only after vaccination, which suggests priming specific to the vaccine.

Library creation used PCR. DNA from cultured CD4+ T cells underwent TCR sequencing with the Oncomine TCR Beta short-read assay at the Johns Hopkins FTIC core. Genomic DNA was extracted from the cultured CD4+ T cells with the QIAamp micro DNA kit. Oncomine TCR Beta libraries from cultured CD4+ T cells were pooled using unique dual indexes and sequenced on an Illumina iSeq 100. From the authors' description of their analysis: Non-productive sequences were removed, and CDR3s that did not start with C, did not end with F or W, or were shorter than 7 amino acids were discarded. The MANAFEST web application was used to identify antigen-specific clonotypes by comparing peptide-stimulated wells against reference wells and other culture wells. Positive clones required FDR below 0.05, an odds ratio above 5, and productive frequency above 0.1% in at least two of three replicate wells. Clonotypes that were significantly expanded in both SARS-CoV-2 spike wells and at least one common cold coronavirus spike condition were defined as cross-reactive. CDR3 homology was assessed with Levenshtein distances (stringdist) and unrooted phylogenetic trees (ape) in R version 3.6.1. Starting from the raw public reads, TCRdb applied fastp trimming at Q25, assembled clones with MiXCR and retained in-frame beta chains. Each entry merges the rows of one CDR3 protein and shows their most common DNA and genes. TCRdb, not the original authors, processed these V and J calls. The sample table holds more than 9,000 distinct CDR3 sequences, of which around 30% were seen once. The top ten hold 23% of the sample.

The receptor comes from a human donor with COVID-19. Sequenced material: cultured CD4+ T cells from blood. The sequence links TRBV24-1 to TRBJ2-3; TRBD2 matches 7 bases in the middle. At the DNA level, the sequence is TGTGCCACCAGTGGGAGCGGGGCAGATACGCAGTATTTT. Translated, this gives CATSGSGADTQYF.